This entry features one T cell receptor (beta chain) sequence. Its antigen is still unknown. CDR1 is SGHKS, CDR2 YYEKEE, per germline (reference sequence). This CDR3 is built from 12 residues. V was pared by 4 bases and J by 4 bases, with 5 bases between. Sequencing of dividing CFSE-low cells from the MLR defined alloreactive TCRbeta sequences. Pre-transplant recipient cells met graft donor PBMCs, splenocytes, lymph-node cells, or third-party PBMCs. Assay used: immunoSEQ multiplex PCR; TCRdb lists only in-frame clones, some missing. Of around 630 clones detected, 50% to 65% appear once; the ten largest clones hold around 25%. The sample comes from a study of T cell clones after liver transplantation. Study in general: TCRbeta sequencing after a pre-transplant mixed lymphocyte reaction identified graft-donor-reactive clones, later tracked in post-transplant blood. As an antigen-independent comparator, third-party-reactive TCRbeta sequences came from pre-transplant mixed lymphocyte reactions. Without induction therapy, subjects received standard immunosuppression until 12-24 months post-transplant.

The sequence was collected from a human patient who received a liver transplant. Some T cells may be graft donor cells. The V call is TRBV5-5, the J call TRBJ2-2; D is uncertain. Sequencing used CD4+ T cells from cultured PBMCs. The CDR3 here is CASSRPTGELFF. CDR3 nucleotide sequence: TGTGCCAGCAGCCGCCCCACCGGGGAGCTGTTTTTT.